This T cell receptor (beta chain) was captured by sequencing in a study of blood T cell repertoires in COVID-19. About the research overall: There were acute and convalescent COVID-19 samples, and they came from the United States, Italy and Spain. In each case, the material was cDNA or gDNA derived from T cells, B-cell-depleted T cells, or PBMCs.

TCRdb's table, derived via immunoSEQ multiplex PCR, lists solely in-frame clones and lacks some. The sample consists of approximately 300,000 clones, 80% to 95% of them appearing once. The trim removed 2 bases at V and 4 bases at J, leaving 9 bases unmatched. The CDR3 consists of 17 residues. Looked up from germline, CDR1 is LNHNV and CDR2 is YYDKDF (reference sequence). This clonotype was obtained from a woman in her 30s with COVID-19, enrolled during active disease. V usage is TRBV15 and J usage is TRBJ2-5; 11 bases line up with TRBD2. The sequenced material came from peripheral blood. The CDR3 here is CATSRPGSSGRSETQYF. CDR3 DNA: TGTGCCACCAGCAGACCTGGGTCTAGCGGGAGGTCAGAGACCCAGTACTTC.